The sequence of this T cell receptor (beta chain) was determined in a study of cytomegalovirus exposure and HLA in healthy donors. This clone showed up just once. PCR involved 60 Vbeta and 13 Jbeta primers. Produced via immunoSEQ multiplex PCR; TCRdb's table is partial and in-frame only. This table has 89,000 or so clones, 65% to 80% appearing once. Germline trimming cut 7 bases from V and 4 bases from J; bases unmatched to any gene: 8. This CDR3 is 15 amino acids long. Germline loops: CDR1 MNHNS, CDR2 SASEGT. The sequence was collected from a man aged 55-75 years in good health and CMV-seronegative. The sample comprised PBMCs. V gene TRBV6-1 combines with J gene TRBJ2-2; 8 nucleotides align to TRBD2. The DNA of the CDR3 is TGTGCCAGCATTTTTTCGGGGACTAGCACCGGGGAGCTGTTTTTT. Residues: CASIFSGTSTGELFF.